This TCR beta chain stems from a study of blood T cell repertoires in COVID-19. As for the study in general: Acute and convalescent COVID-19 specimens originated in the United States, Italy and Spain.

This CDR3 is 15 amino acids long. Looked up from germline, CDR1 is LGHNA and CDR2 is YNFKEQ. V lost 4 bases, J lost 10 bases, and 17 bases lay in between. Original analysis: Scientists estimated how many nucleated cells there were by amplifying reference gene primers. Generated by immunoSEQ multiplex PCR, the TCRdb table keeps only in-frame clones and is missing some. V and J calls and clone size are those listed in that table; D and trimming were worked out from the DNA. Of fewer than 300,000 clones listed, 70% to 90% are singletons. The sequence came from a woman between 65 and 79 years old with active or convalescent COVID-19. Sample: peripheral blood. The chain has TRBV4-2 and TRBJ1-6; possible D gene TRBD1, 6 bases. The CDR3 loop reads CASSPPQDRSSPLHF. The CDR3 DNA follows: TGTGCCAGCAGCCCCCCACAAGACAGGAGCTCACCCCTCCACTTT.